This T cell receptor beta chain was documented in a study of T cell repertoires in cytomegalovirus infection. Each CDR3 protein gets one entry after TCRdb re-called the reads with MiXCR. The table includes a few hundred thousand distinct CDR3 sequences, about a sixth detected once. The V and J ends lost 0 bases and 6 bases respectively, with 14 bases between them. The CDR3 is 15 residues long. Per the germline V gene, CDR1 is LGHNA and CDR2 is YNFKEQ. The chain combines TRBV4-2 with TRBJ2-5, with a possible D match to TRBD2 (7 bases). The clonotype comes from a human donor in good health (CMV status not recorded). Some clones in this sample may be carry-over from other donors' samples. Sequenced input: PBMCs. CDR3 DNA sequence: TGTGCCAGCAGCCAAGATTGGGGGGGCACAAAGACCCAGTACTTC. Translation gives CASSQDWGGTKTQYF.